Below, 31 T cell receptor beta chains from the same sample are listed, as sequenced in a study of T cells in Graves' hyperthyroidism and ophthalmopathy. Authors of the study amplified TCR beta CDR3 regions from RNA transcripts. TCR CDR3 underwent first-round RT-PCR with the HTBI primer set. In TCRdb, the multiplex PCR reads were re-called with MiXCR into one record per CDR3 protein. The sample lists about 640,000 distinct CDR3 sequences, around 20% occurring once. The specimen was blood. These receptors all stem from a man aged 30 to 45 with Graves' ophthalmopathy.

In DNA, the CDR3 is TGTGCCAGCAGTTGGACTAGCGGGAGGCACCAAGAGACCCAGTACTTC. Protein product: CASSWTSGRHQETQYF. The rearrangement joins TRBV12-3 or TRBV12-4 to TRBJ2-5, with 14 bases fitting TRBD2. V lost 4 bases to trimming and J lost 0 bases; unmatched junction nucleotides: 1. The CDR3 extends over 16 amino acids.

The chain combines TRBV27 with TRBJ2-7; 9 bases map to TRBD2. CDR1 and CDR2 from the germline V gene are MNHEY and SMNVEV (reference sequence). The CDR3 has 14 amino acids. The ends lost 6 bases at V and 5 bases at J; junction bases unmatched: 8. In nucleotides, the CDR3 is TGTGCCAGCAGCATTAGCGGGAGAATCAACGAGCAGTACTTC. Residues: CASSISGRINEQYF.

As to this clonotype: This could be a read error, since a much larger clone is one nucleotide away. This chain joins TRBV11-2 and TRBJ1-3, with 11 positions matching TRBD1. CDR1 and CDR2 from the germline V gene are SGHAT and FQNNGV. This CDR3 spans 15 amino acids. The V gene end was trimmed by 5 bases and the J gene end by 4 bases; junction bases not matched to a gene: 4. In DNA form, the CDR3 reads TGTGCCAGCAGCACCGGGACAGGGGGGGGAAACACCATATATTTT. It codes for CASSTGTGGGNTIYF.

This chain uses TRBV10-1 with TRBJ2-3, with 11 bases matching TRBD2. The germline gives CDR1 WNHNN, CDR2 SYGVQD (reference sequence). The V and J ends lost 5 bases and 0 bases, in that order; junction bases with no gene match: 4. There are 16 residues in the CDR3. The CDR3 DNA sequence: TGCGCCAGCAGTCTGACTAGCGGGATTAGCACAGATACGCAGTATTTT. Its protein is CASSLTSGISTDTQYF.

The chain has TRBV19 and TRBJ2-1; 13 bases line up with TRBD2. This CDR3 is built from 16 residues. Germline V gene data show CDR1 as LNHDA and CDR2 as SQIVND (reference sequence). With V trimmed by 10 bases and J by 7 bases, 13 bases remained unmatched. The CDR3 protein is CATSGFGLAGVNEQFF. DNA of the CDR3: TGTGCCACCTCAGGATTCGGACTAGCGGGAGTAAATGAGCAGTTCTTC.

In this sample, this clonotype turned up a few times. The rearrangement joins TRBV6-2 or TRBV6-3 to TRBJ2-5; 9 nucleotides line up with TRBD2. Trimming took 4 bases from V and 5 from J; bases not matched to a gene: 11. The CDR3 contains 16 residues. CDR1 is MNHEY and CDR2 is SVGEGT in the germline V gene. The CDR3 bases are TGTGCCAGCAGTTTGCGGCGGGAGGGCCCTGGGGAGACCCAGTACTTC. It encodes CASSLRREGPGETQYF.

This clonotype was seen a few times. The chain uses TRBV7-9 and TRBJ2-4; TRBD2 agrees at 7 bases. The germline V gene has CDR1 SEHNR and CDR2 FQNEAQ (reference sequence). The CDR3 length is 14 residues. Trimming at V came to 5 bases and at J to 1 base, leaving 2 bases not matched to a gene. The DNA of the CDR3 is TGTGCCAGCAGCGCGGGAGTTGCCAAAAACATTCAGTACTTC. Encoded protein: CASSAGVAKNIQYF. Together with reference TRBV7-9 and TRBJ2-4, the CDR3 gives the full variable domain: DTGVSQNPRHKITKRGQNVTFRCDPISEHNRLYWYRQTLGQGPEFLTYFQNEAQLEKSRLLSDRFSAERPKGSFSTLEIQRTEQGDSAMYLCASSAGVAKNIQYFGAGTRLSVL.

A few counts support this clonotype. The V call is TRBV3-2, the J call TRBJ2-7; TRBD2 is taken as the D call from the table, unchecked against the DNA. TRBV3-2 is deemed a pseudogene. CDR3 length: 14 residues. CDR3 sequence reads: CASSLKAAAYEQYF. The CDR3 coding sequence is TGTGCCAGCAGCCTCAAGGCAGCGGCCTACGAGCAGTACTTC.

Only a few counts were recorded for this clonotype. The rearrangement uses TRBV7-9 and TRBJ2-7; D is possibly TRBD1 (6 bases). The CDR3 is made up of 15 amino acids. CDR1 SEHNR and CDR2 FQNEAQ come from the germline V gene (reference sequence). The V and J ends lost 5 bases and 0 bases respectively, with 14 bases between them. The CDR3 coding sequence is TGTGCCAGCAGCCCCAGGGGCAGGGCCTCCTACGAGCAGTACTTC. Translating it yields CASSPRGRASYEQYF.

This clonotype was seen a handful of times. This chain uses TRBV7-9 with TRBJ2-7; D is unresolved. The CDR3 totals 13 residues. V was pared by 3 bases and J by 7 bases, with 13 bases between. CDR1 and CDR2 from the germline V gene are SEHNR and FQNEAQ (reference sequence). CDR3 bases: TGTGCCAGCAGCTTTATAGGAACTGGAGAGCAGTACTTC. Amino acids: CASSFIGTGEQYF.

The rearrangement uses TRBV7-2 and TRBJ2-1; 13 positions match TRBD2. The CDR3 runs 17 residues. Trimming removed 5 bases from V and 4 bases from J; junction bases left unmatched: 8. Germline V gene data show CDR1 as SGHTA and CDR2 as FQGNSA. In DNA, the CDR3 is TGTGCCAGCAGCACTCTCGGGGGACTAGCGGGATACAATGAGCAGTTCTTC. It translates to CASSTLGGLAGYNEQFF.

The table lists this clonotype with many counts. The chain links TRBV2 to TRBJ2-1; 15 nucleotides align to TRBD2. Germline V CDR1 and CDR2: SNHLY, FYNNEI. J lost 8 bases, V lost 4 bases, and 3 bases had no gene match. The CDR3 sequence is 15 residues long. The CDR3, as DNA: TGTGCCAGCAGTGGGACTAGCGGGAGGGGGGATGAGCAGTTCTTC. Translating it yields CASSGTSGRGDEQFF.

V usage is TRBV28 and J usage is TRBJ2-5, with D possibly being TRBD2 (6 bases). CDR3 length: 13 residues. V was shortened by 4 bases and J by 2 bases, with 8 bases between the two germline ends. Germline V gene data show CDR1 as MDHEN and CDR2 as SYDVKM. Here the CDR3 DNA reads TGTGCCAGCAGTTGGGGGGATCAAGAGACCCAGTACTTC. Translated: CASSWGDQETQYF.

This clonotype was seen ten or more times. CDR3 coding DNA: TGCAGTGCGAACCGCCCCGGTGGTTTCCAAGAGACCCAGTACTTC. The encoded protein is CSANRPGGFQETQYF. The gene calls are TRBV20-1 and TRBJ2-5; no reliable D call. The CDR3 length is 15 residues. The germline gives CDR1 DFQATT, CDR2 SNEGSKA (reference sequence). Trimming cost V 6 bases and J 1 base, with 18 bases left between them.

Many counts were recorded for this clonotype. J is TRBJ1-5 and V is TRBV7-2, with TRBD1 matching 9 bases. This CDR3 spans 15 amino acids. The germline gives CDR1 SGHTA, CDR2 FQGNSA. J was trimmed by 4 bases and V by 5 bases; bases with no gene match: 6. The DNA of the CDR3 is TGTGCCAGCAGCATACAGGGGGCGGGGAATCAGCCCCAGCATTTT. Residues: CASSIQGAGNQPQHF.

The rearrangement uses TRBV2 and TRBJ1-1, with D possibly TRBD1 on 5 matching bases. V was trimmed by 6 bases and J by 1 base, leaving 12 bases between them. The CDR3 length is 14 residues. Germline values: CDR1 SNHLY, CDR2 FYNNEI. The CDR3 DNA reads TGTGCCAGCAGGGAGACAGTTCCGAACACTGAAGCTTTCTTT. Its translation: CASRETVPNTEAFF.

The chain carries TRBV19 and TRBJ1-2; no firm D call. Germline CDR1 and CDR2: LNHDA and SQIVND (reference sequence). The ends were cut back, 4 bases at V and 8 bases at J, with 14 bases in the middle. This CDR3 has 13 residues. CDR3 protein: CASSTQTRAGYTF. In nucleotides, the CDR3 is TGTGCCAGTAGTACCCAGACCCGAGCGGGCTACACCTTC.

The chain employs TRBV7-6 and TRBJ2-2; no reliable D call. With 1 base removed from V and 4 bases from J, the gap between germline ends came to 4 bases. Germline V gene sequence: CDR1 SGHVS, CDR2 FNYEAQ. This CDR3 has 13 residues. In DNA form, the CDR3 reads TGTGCCAGCAGCTTAGTAGCCACCGGGGAGCTGTTTTTT. Protein product: CASSLVATGELFF.

The chain employs TRBV11-2 and TRBJ2-7; D unclear. Trimming took off 5 bases at V and 3 bases at J, with 8 bases between the two ends. Germline V gene sequence: CDR1 SGHAT, CDR2 FQNNGV. The CDR3 consists of 12 residues. The CDR3 DNA follows: TGTGCCAGCAGCCACGGACGCTACGAGCAGTACTTC. It specifies CASSHGRYEQYF.

This clonotype was detected ten times or more. This chain connects TRBV2 to TRBJ2-3; maybe TRBD2 (6 bases). The germline gives CDR1 SNHLY, CDR2 FYNNEI. The CDR3 sequence is 15 residues long. The germline V and J ends were trimmed by 8 bases and 0 bases, with 15 bases remaining between them. CDR3 sequence: CASGEAGISTDTQYF. The CDR3 bases are TGTGCCAGCGGAGAAGCGGGTATAAGCACAGATACGCAGTATTTT.

Many counts were recorded for this clonotype. The chain uses TRBV20-1 and TRBJ2-1; 9 bases match TRBD1. This CDR3 contains 14 residues. Germline loops: CDR1 DFQATT, CDR2 SNEGSKA (reference sequence). The CDR3 region has the DNA TGCAGCGCCCTACCCACAGGGGGCCGTAATGAGCAGTTCTTC. Translating gives CSALPTGGRNEQFF.

A few counts support this clonotype. No conserved phenylalanine or tryptophan is present at the end of the CDR3, so a read error is the likely explanation. This sequence joins TRBV20-1 and TRBJ2-3; TRBD1 or TRBD2 may be the D gene (5 bases each). Deletions cut 2 bases from V and 0 bases from J, with 12 bases between. The germline V gene encodes CDR1 DFQATT and CDR2 SNEGSKA (reference sequence). This CDR3 is 15 amino acids long. The CDR3 nucleotides are TGCAGTGCTAGAAACGGGGCGACTAGCACAGATACGCAGTATCTT. Translating it yields CSARNGATSTDTQYL.

Only a few counts were recorded for this clonotype. The V gene is TRBV7-8, the J gene TRBJ1-1; D is possibly TRBD1 (6 bases). CDR3 length: 15 amino acids. Germline values: CDR1 SGHVS, CDR2 FQNEAQ. Trimming pared 7 bases from V and 2 bases from J, leaving 17 bases between. The CDR3 region is CASTKNRTENTEAFF. CDR3 sequence (DNA): TGTGCCAGCACAAAAAATAGGACAGAAAACACTGAAGCTTTCTTT.

This clonotype has ten or more counts. The chain carries TRBV27 and TRBJ2-7; D is perhaps TRBD1 (6 bases). Between the trimmed V and J ends, which lost 0 bases and 2 bases, there was a span of 8 bases. Germline lookup yields CDR1 MNHEY and CDR2 SMNVEV (reference sequence). The CDR3 has 14 amino acids. The CDR3 DNA reads TGTGCCAGCAGTTTATCGAGGACAGCCTACGAGCAGTACTTC. It translates to CASSLSRTAYEQYF.

In its sample, this clonotype was seen a few times. The chain uses TRBV6-2 or TRBV6-3 and TRBJ1-1, with 8 bases matching TRBD1. The CDR3 covers 15 residues. Unmatched junction bases numbered 10, after V lost 5 bases and J lost 5 bases. CDR1 and CDR2 (germline): MNHEY, SVGEGT. CDR3 DNA sequence: TGTGCCAGCAGTAATATTGTCACAGGGGGTACTGAAGCTTTCTTT. As protein: CASSNIVTGGTEAFF.

A remark on this clonotype: A read error may explain this, as a much larger clone is one base away. The V gene is TRBV6-1, the J gene TRBJ2-7, with TRBD1 identical over 10 bases. Per germline, CDR1 MNHNS and CDR2 SASEGT. This CDR3 is built from 12 residues. With V trimmed by 6 bases and J by 6 bases, 2 bases remained unmatched. CDR3 sequence reads: CASRTGGCEQYF. CDR3 sequence (DNA): TGTGCCAGCAGGACAGGGGGCTGCGAGCAGTACTTC.

The rearrangement joins TRBV6-5 to TRBJ2-1; D might be TRBD1 (6 bases). Trimming stripped 5 bases from V and 1 base from J, with 12 bases between. Per the germline V gene, CDR1 is MNHEY and CDR2 is SVGAGI. The CDR3 runs to 15 residues. In DNA, the CDR3 is TGTGCCAGCAGTCACAGGGACCTTTCCTACAATGAGCAGTTCTTC. It is translated as CASSHRDLSYNEQFF.

Only a few counts were recorded for this clonotype. This rearrangement joins TRBV24-1 to TRBJ2-5; D ambiguous. The germline CDR1 and CDR2 sequences are KGHDR and SFDVKD. The CDR3 is 13 residues long. The V end was cut by 7 bases, the J end by 4 bases, with 12 bases between. In DNA, the CDR3 is TGTGCCACCAGGGGGAACGTGGGAGAGACCCAGTACTTC. Its protein is CATRGNVGETQYF.

This clonotype was seen more than once but under ten times. The chain joins TRBV2 to TRBJ2-4, with TRBD1 identical over 7 bases. Germline CDR1 reads SNHLY; CDR2 reads FYNNEI. The CDR3 extends over 15 amino acids. V shed 7 bases, J shed 0 bases, and the junction held 6 bases outside the gene matches. CDR3 residues: CASIRDRLAKNIQYF. The CDR3 DNA is TGTGCCAGCATCCGGGACAGACTAGCCAAAAACATTCAGTACTTC.

The chain carries TRBV5-1 and TRBJ1-3; D unclear. The germline V gene has CDR1 SGHRS and CDR2 YFSETQ. This CDR3 has 17 residues. The V gene lost 0 bases and the J gene lost 0 bases, with 13 bases spanning the gap. In DNA, the CDR3 is TGCGCCAGCAGCTTGGTGGGCAGTAAAAGCTCTGGAAACACCATATATTTT. It is translated as CASSLVGSKSSGNTIYF.

The gene calls are TRBV6-1 and TRBJ1-5; possibly TRBD1 for D (5 bases). V dropped 7 bases and J dropped 6 bases, with 13 bases sitting between them. This CDR3 region has 13 residues. Germline CDR1 MNHNS, CDR2 SASEGT. CDR3 loop: CASNPQGIQPQHF. CDR3 nucleotides: TGTGCCAGCAATCCCCAGGGAATTCAGCCCCAGCATTTT.